The 3 T cell receptor beta chains reported below all come from one sample, sequenced in a study of OX40 agonist ivuxolimab in advanced cancers. Assay: immunoSEQ multiplex PCR; the TCRdb copy retains only in-frame clones and omits some. The sample shows roughly 79,000 clones, about nine tenths of them seen only once. This sample comprised CD4+ or CD8+ T cells sorted from blood, obtained in a trial of the OX40 agonist ivuxolimab. The receptors were sampled from an adult with an advanced solid tumor such as melanoma, head and neck, liver or kidney cancer.

The J gene is TRBJ2-1, the V gene TRBV5-1, with 14 bases aligning to TRBD2. Losses at the gene ends were 5 bases for V and 10 bases for J; bases not matched to a gene: 11. This CDR3 spans 16 amino acids. Germline V gene lookup returns CDR1 SGHRS and CDR2 YFSETQ. CDR3: CASRDYRGLAGDEQFF. The CDR3 bases are TGCGCCAGCAGGGATTACAGGGGACTAGCGGGAGACGAGCAGTTCTTC.

A few counts support this clone. The chain joins TRBV4-2 to TRBJ2-7; TRBD1 agrees at 8 bases. CDR1 and CDR2 from the germline V gene are LGHNA and YNFKEQ. Trimming at V came to 4 bases and at J to 1 base, leaving 18 bases not matched to a gene. There are 19 residues in the CDR3. CDR3 nucleotides: TGTGCCAGCAGCCTCGGACAGGGTACTCACGGGACCTTTTCCTACGAGCAGTACTTC. This encodes CASSLGQGTHGTFSYEQYF.

This clone was seen more than once but under ten times. The rearrangement uses TRBV14 and TRBJ2-5; 7 bases align to TRBD2. Germline V gene data show CDR1 as SGHDN and CDR2 as FVKESK. The CDR3 spans 17 residues. Losses at the gene ends were 0 bases for V and 5 bases for J; bases not matched to a gene: 12. CDR3 sequence reads: CASSQDERLAAPETQYF. CDR3 coding DNA: TGTGCCAGCAGCCAAGATGAGAGGCTAGCGGCTCCCGAGACCCAGTACTTC.